This T cell receptor beta chain originates from a study of T cell changes during pregnancy in multiple sclerosis. Sequencing used immunoSEQ multiplex PCR; TCRdb keeps in-frame clones, though not all of them. This sample has approximately 43,000 clones, with almost 95% found just once. Germline trimming cut 1 base from V and 0 bases from J; bases unmatched to any gene: 2. This CDR3 comprises 18 residues. The germline gives CDR1 ENHRY, CDR2 SYGVKD. The chain is built from TRBV10-3 and TRBJ2-1, with 14 bases identical to TRBD2. The TCR sequence derives from a female donor with multiple sclerosis, enrolled in a pregnancy study. Sample: CD8+ T cells from peripheral blood mononuclear cells, taken in the third trimester of pregnancy. CDR3 in amino acids: CAISELGTSGSSYNEQFF. Written as DNA, the CDR3 is TGTGCCATCAGTGAGTTGGGGACTAGCGGGAGCTCCTACAATGAGCAGTTCTTC.